This T cell receptor (beta chain) was sequenced in a study of cytomegalovirus exposure and HLA in healthy donors. 60 Vbeta and 13 Jbeta primers were used in PCR. The protocol was immunoSEQ multiplex PCR, while the TCRdb copy is restricted to in-frame clones and leaves out a portion. The sample shows 95,000 to 100,000 clones, under 85% of them seen only once. Germline values: CDR1 MDHEN, CDR2 SYDVKM. The CDR3 has 14 residues. V lost 5 bases to trimming and J lost 7 bases; unmatched junction nucleotides: 7. This chain uses TRBV28 with TRBJ1-4; 7 nucleotides match TRBD1. The source of this sequence is a female donor in good health and CMV-seropositive. Input material: PBMCs. The CDR3 DNA sequence: TGTGCCAGCAGTCTTACAGGGGTTCGTGAAAAACTGTTTTTT. Encoded protein: CASSLTGVREKLFF.